The sample holds a few counts of the clone carrying this TCR beta chain. Indicated treatment: oral pan-JAK inhibitor, 5-10 mg twice daily. RNA was isolated and reverse transcribed to cDNA, the sequencing template. Measured with immunoSEQ multiplex PCR; TCRdb has only the in-frame clones, and not every one. The table records under 350,000 clones, roughly 60% of them present only once. The data belong to a study of CD8+ T cells in alopecia areata. With V trimmed by 4 bases and J by 6 bases, 10 bases remained unmatched. Per germline, CDR1 SGHKS and CDR2 YYEKEE (reference sequence). CDR3 length: 15 amino acids.

Here the sequenced sample was CD4+ T cells sorted from blood, taken at week 24, from a patient treated with tofacitinib. This TCR was sampled from a human donor with alopecia areata. The chain couples TRBV5-5 to TRBJ2-3; 8 bases match TRBD2. CDR3 in amino acids: CASSPLAGWRDTQYF. CDR3 nucleotides: TGTGCCAGCAGCCCGCTAGCGGGCTGGCGGGATACGCAGTATTTT.